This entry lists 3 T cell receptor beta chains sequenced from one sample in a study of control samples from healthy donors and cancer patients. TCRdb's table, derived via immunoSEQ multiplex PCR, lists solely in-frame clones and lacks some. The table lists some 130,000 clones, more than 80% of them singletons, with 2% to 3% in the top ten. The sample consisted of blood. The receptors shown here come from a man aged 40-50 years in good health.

This CDR3 is CASSPGASGEAFF. The CDR3 coding sequence is TGTGCCAGCTCACCAGGCGCCTCGGGTGAAGCTTTCTTT. J is TRBJ1-1 and V is TRBV18; D unclear. CDR1 KGHSH and CDR2 LQKENI come from the germline V gene. Trimming removed 2 bases from V and 7 bases from J, with 11 bases in between. The length of the CDR3 is 13 residues. The whole variable domain, remainder taken from reference TRBV18 and TRBJ1-1, is NAGVMQNPRHLVRRRGQEARLRCSPMKGHSHVYWYRQLPEEGLKFMVYLQKENIIDESGMPKERFSAEFPKEGPSILRIQQVVRGDSAAYFCASSPGASGEAFFGQGTRLTVV.

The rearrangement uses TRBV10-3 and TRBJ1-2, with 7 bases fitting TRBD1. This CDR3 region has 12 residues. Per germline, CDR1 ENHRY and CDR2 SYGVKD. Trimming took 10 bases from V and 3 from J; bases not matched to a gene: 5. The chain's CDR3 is CATDRDDYGYTF. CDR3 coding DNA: TGTGCCACCGACAGGGATGACTATGGCTACACCTTC.

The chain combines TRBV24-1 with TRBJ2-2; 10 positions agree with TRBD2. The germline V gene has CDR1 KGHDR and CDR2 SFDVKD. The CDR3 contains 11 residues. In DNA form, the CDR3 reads TGTGCAGCGGGGGGGCCCGGGGAGCTGTTTTTT. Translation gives CAAGGPGELFF.